Below are 6 T cell receptor beta chains sequenced from a single sample in a study of T and B cells in COVID-19 patients. BIOMED2 TRB-A/B primer pools were used in multiplex TRB PCR. TCRdb reprocessed the multiplex PCR reads with MiXCR, giving one entry per CDR3 protein. This sample has some 14,000 distinct CDR3 sequences, with about 25% found just once. Each TRB amplification used about 230-550 ng of genomic DNA from blood. Source material: blood. These TCRs come from a human donor who had recovered from COVID-19.

The V call is TRBV7-9, the J call TRBJ1-1; 10 positions agree with TRBD1. There are 14 residues in the CDR3. V lost 5 bases, J lost 4 bases, and 4 bases stayed unmatched. Germline V gene lookup returns CDR1 SEHNR and CDR2 FQNEAQ (reference sequence). The CDR3 loop is CASSPGQGTTEAFF. DNA for the CDR3: TGTGCCAGCAGCCCGGGACAGGGGACCACTGAAGCTTTCTTT.

This clonotype was recorded many times. This chain joins TRBV6-1 and TRBJ2-7, with D perhaps TRBD1 (6 bases). CDR3 length equals 14 residues. Trimming stripped 5 bases from V and 2 bases from J, with 13 bases between. Germline CDR1 MNHNS, CDR2 SASEGT. The CDR3 loop is CASSWDIPPYEQYF. The CDR3 coding sequence is TGTGCCAGCAGTTGGGACATCCCACCCTACGAGCAGTACTTC.

Comment on this clonotype: A much more abundant neighbour one base away suggests this may be a read error. Since no conserved phenylalanine or tryptophan closes the CDR3, a read error is the likely cause. This chain uses TRBV19 with TRBJ1-5; tentative D call: TRBD1 (6 bases). Germline CDR1 reads LNHDA; CDR2 reads SQIVND (reference sequence). V dropped 7 bases and J dropped 7 bases, with 23 bases sitting between them. The CDR3 has 16 amino acids. The CDR3 DNA reads as TGTGCCAGTACCCCCTTCGGCAGCGGGGGCTTGCAGCCCCAGCATTAT. Encoded protein: CASTPFGSGGLQPQHY.

The chain has TRBV6-5 and TRBJ2-3, with 10 bases matching TRBD1. Germline V lookup: CDR1 MNHEY, CDR2 SVGAGI. V trimming: 8 bases; J trimming: 5 bases; junction bases outside the gene matches: 7. CDR3 length: 14 amino acids. The CDR3 DNA sequence: TGTGCCAGCCGACAGGGGGCTCGTCGAGATACGCAGTATTTT. Its protein is CASRQGARRDTQYF.

The sample holds many counts of this clonotype. The DNA of the CDR3 is TGTGCCAGCAGTTTCGCCGGTGGAAACACCATATATTTT. Translated, it gives CASSFAGGNTIYF. The chain joins TRBV12-3 or TRBV12-4 to TRBJ1-3; D is undetermined. Between the trimmed V and J ends, which lost 3 bases and 3 bases, there was a span of 6 bases. This CDR3 has 13 amino acids.

The rearrangement uses TRBV7-9 and TRBJ1-5, with D uncertain. Germline lookup yields CDR1 SEHNR and CDR2 FQNEAQ (reference sequence). The CDR3 is 17 amino acids. The V gene lost 6 bases and the J gene lost 10 bases, with 28 bases spanning the gap. This CDR3 reads CASSLAMSADKVQPQHF. The CDR3 nucleotides read TGTGCCAGCAGTCTAGCGATGTCGGCAGACAAAGTACAACCCCAGCATTTT. The full variable domain, its missing parts supplied by reference TRBV7-9 and TRBJ1-5, is DTGVSQNPRHKITKRGQNVTFRCDPISEHNRLYWYRQTLGQGPEFLTYFQNEAQLEKSRLLSDRFSAERPKGSFSTLEIQRTEQGDSAMYLCASSLAMSADKVQPQHFGDGTRLSIL.